This T cell receptor (beta chain) appears in the sequencing data of a study of glioma-infiltrating T cells. This clonotype was detected once. The CDR3 loop spans 12 amino acids. From germline, CDR1 is SGHTA and CDR2 FQGNSA. Trimming took 5 bases from V and 7 from J, leaving 12 bases between them. Amplification of TCR alpha and beta CDR3 regions from RNA used iRepertoire nested multiplex PCR. One-step reverse transcription and amplification started from approximately 100-400 ng of tissue mRNA or PBMC total RNA. TCRdb itself ran the multiplex PCR reads through MiXCR, one entry per CDR3 protein. The top ten clones hold over 5% of a sample with approximately 90,000 distinct CDR3 sequences, 20% to 25% of them seen once.

J is TRBJ2-7 and V is TRBV7-2, with D hard to call. This receptor was taken from a human donor with low-grade glioma or glioblastoma, undergoing nonglioma brain surgery, or in good health (not recorded which). Sequences were obtained from glioma tissue, nonneoplastic brain tissue, or PBMCs (not recorded which). The DNA for the CDR3 is TGTGCCAGCAGCCCGCGGTACAATGAGCAGTACTTC. This encodes CASSPRYNEQYF.